A selection of T cell receptor beta chains follows, all from one sample in a study of beta chain features in type 1 diabetes. Assay: immunoSEQ multiplex PCR; the TCRdb copy retains only in-frame clones and omits some. The sample lists under 850,000 clones, about an eighth occurring once. Sequences were obtained from naive CD4+ T cells from blood. Every receptor here comes from a man between 18 and 35 years old with type 1 diabetes. The CDR3 runs from the conserved cysteine through the conserved F or W. A D gene is named only where the DNA matches it firmly. Where a row states a size, it is once, few, many or the class of an expanded clone; other rows omit it.

>TRBJ1-2|TRBV30|.|.
TGTGCCTGGAGTGGGGCAGAAGGGGTTGGCTACACCTTC
CAWSGAEGVGYTF
>TRBJ1-1|TRBV6-6|.|.
TGTGCCAGCAGTCGGATGAACACTGAAGCTTTCTTT
CASSRMNTEAFF
>TRBJ1-5|TRBV27|few|.
TGTGCCAGCGCGAGGGGCGTGGGGTATGCCCAGCATTTT
CASARGVGYAQHF
>TRBJ1-6|TRBV18|few|.
TGTGCCAGCTCACCACCGAGATGGGGGGGTGATAATTCACCCCTCCACTTT
CASSPPRWGGDNSPLHF
>TRBJ2-3|TRBV30|few|.
TGTGCCTGGAGTGTGACTAGGACTGTTGCTAACACAGATACGCAGTATTTT
CAWSVTRTVANTDTQYF
>TRBJ2-1|TRBV10-3|few|TRBD1
TGTGCCATCAGTGAGTCGATGGGACAGCTGAGCTCCTACAATGAGCAGTTCTTC
CAISESMGQLSSYNEQFF
>TRBJ1-5|TRBV6-5|.|.
TGTGCCAGCAGTTATCGGAGAGATAGCAATCAGCCCCAGCATTTT
CASSYRRDSNQPQHF
>TRBJ1-6|TRBV2|few|.
TGTGCCAGCAGTCGCCGTACAGGGAAATCACCCCTCCACTTT
CASSRRTGKSPLHF
>TRBJ2-1|TRBV11-3|.|.
TGTGCCAGCAGCTTAGAAGGGGGCTCCTACAATGAGCAGTTCTTC
CASSLEGGSYNEQFF
>TRBJ2-7|TRBV11-2|.|.
TGTGCCAGCAGCTCCGACGGGTTTGGACAGTACTTC
CASSSDGFGQYF
>TRBJ1-2|TRBV10-3|.|.
TGTGCCATCAGTGGATTGCTTGGGAAACAGAACTATGGCTACACCTTC
CAISGLLGKQNYGYTF
>TRBJ1-1|TRBV18|few|TRBD1
TGTGCCAGCTCACTCCGGGACAGGGTGGCAGTGAACACTGAAGCTTTCTTT
CASSLRDRVAVNTEAFF
>TRBJ2-1|TRBV15|.|.
TGTGCCACCAGCAGTGGGGGGAATGAGCAGTTCTTC
CATSSGGNEQFF
>TRBJ1-1|TRBV5-4|.|.
TGTGCCAGCAGCCCGGGCGGATCTTTGAACACTGAAGCTTTCTTT
CASSPGGSLNTEAFF
>TRBJ2-7|TRBV28|few|.
TGTGCCAGCAGTTCGACGGGTCCCGGCTACGAGCAGTACTTC
CASSSTGPGYEQYF
>TRBJ2-3|TRBV29-1|.|TRBD2
TGCAGCGTCATAGCGGGGGGTCCAGATACGCAGTATTTT
CSVIAGGPDTQYF
>TRBJ2-6|TRBV27|.|.
TGTGCCAGCAGTTCCTACTCTGGGGCCAACGTCCTGACTTTC
CASSSYSGANVLTF
>TRBJ1-5|TRBV6-5|.|.
TGTGCCAGCAGTTACTCCCACAGGGCTAATCAGCCCCAGCATTTT
CASSYSHRANQPQHF
>TRBJ1-4|TRBV6-6|.|.
TGTGCCAGCAGTTACGCCAGGGAGAGGGAAAAACTGTTTTTT
CASSYAREREKLFF
>TRBJ2-5|TRBV5-1|.|.
TGCGCCAGCAGCCTACATTCTGGGGGCCAAGAGACCCAGTACTTC
CASSLHSGGQETQYF
>TRBJ2-7|TRBV19|.|.
TGTGCCAGTAGTATGAGTACCTACGAGCAGTACTTC
CASSMSTYEQYF
>TRBJ1-2|TRBV19|few|.
TGTGCCAGTTCAGACGGGACGGAGAACTATGGCTACACCTTC
CASSDGTENYGYTF
>TRBJ2-7|TRBV5-4|few|TRBD1
TGTGCCAGCAGCTTGCACTCGGGACAGGGTACCGAGCAGTACTTC
CASSLHSGQGTEQYF
>TRBJ2-7|TRBV7-2|.|.
TGTGCCAGCAGCTTACAGGACAGCATATACGAGCAGTACTTC
CASSLQDSIYEQYF
>TRBJ2-2|TRBV19|.|TRBD1
TGTGCCAGTACCTCTCCCGGGACAGGGGACGCCGGGGAGCTGTTTTTT
CASTSPGTGDAGELFF
>TRBJ2-5|TRBV18|.|.
TGTGCCAGCTCACCAGGGGCCCTCCAAGAGACCCAGTACTTC
CASSPGALQETQYF
>TRBJ2-2|TRBV5-4|few|.
TGTGCCAGCAGCTTGAAGGCCTTAGGGACGGGGAACACCGGGGAGCTGTTTTTT
CASSLKALGTGNTGELFF
>TRBJ1-6|TRBV5-1|few|TRBD1
TGCGCCAGCAGCTTCACCGGGACAGGTTATAATTCACCCCTCCACTTT
CASSFTGTGYNSPLHF
>TRBJ2-1|TRBV19|.|TRBD2
TGTGCCAGTAGTATCCTAGCGGTTTACAATGAGCAGTTCTTC
CASSILAVYNEQFF
>TRBJ2-1|TRBV5-1|.|.
TGCGCCAGCCGCCGTTCGGGGAGCTCCTACAATGAGCAGTTCTTC
CASRRSGSSYNEQFF
>TRBJ2-5|TRBV19|.|.
TGTGCCAGTAGGGGACGACAAGAGACCCAGTACTTC
CASRGRQETQYF
>TRBJ2-7|TRBV28|few|.
TGTGCCAGCAGTCCAGGGGGGGCCTACGAGCAGTACTTC
CASSPGGAYEQYF
>TRBJ2-2|TRBV23-1|.|.
TGCGCCAGCAGTCAAATGGCAGGGGTACACACCGGGGAGCTGTTTTTT
CASSQMAGVHTGELFF
>TRBJ1-2|TRBV30|few|.
TGTGCCTGGGCTTCCGGGACCTATGGCTACACCTTC
CAWASGTYGYTF
>TRBJ2-7|TRBV29-1|few|.
TGCAGCGTTGCATCAAGAATCAACTACGAGCAGTACTTC
CSVASRINYEQYF
>TRBJ2-7|TRBV28|.|TRBD1
TGTGCCAGCAGTTACGGGACAGGGCCTAACTACGAGCAGTACTTC
CASSYGTGPNYEQYF
>TRBJ1-6|TRBV2|.|.
TGTGCCAGCAGTGAAGACAGCTCCTATAATTCACCCCTCCACTTT
CASSEDSSYNSPLHF